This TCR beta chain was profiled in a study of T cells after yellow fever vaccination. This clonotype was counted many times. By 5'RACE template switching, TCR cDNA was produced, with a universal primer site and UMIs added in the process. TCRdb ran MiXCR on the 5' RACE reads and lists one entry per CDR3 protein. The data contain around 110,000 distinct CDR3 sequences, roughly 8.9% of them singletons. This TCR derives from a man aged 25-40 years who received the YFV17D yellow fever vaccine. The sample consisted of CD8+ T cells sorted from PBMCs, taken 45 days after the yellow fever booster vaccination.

CDR3 nucleotides: TGTGCCAGCAGCCTAGGGACAGGGTCCTACAATGAGCAGTTCTTC. As protein: CASSLGTGSYNEQFF. This chain links TRBV5-6 with TRBJ2-1; 9 nucleotides agree with TRBD1. The CDR3 covers 15 residues. Trimming cost V 4 bases and J 1 base; bases outside gene matches: 3. Germline lookup yields CDR1 SGHDT and CDR2 YYEEEE.